The subject of this entry is one T cell receptor (beta chain). Its antigen is unidentified. Germline assignment: CDR1 MDHEN and CDR2 SYDVKM. The CDR3 spans 15 residues. Trimming left V 6 bases short and J 1 base short, with 15 bases between. These data are taken from a study of shared clonotypes between healthy human individuals. Study-wide findings and caveats: Naive subsets generally exceeded memory subsets in estimated richness. Approximately 4.5% was the fraction of naive CD4 clonotypes found shared across a few donors.

Original analysis: Filtering differed, since immunoSEQ gave only junction sequences and no quality scores. Sequenced by immunoSEQ multiplex PCR; TCRdb stores in-frame clones only, minus some. V and J calls and clone size are given by that table; D and trimming were obtained from the DNA. The sample carries 2 million to 3 million clones, approximately 93% recorded once. Into CD45RA+ naive and CD45RA-negative memory subsets, the CD4+ cells were split. Sample: naive CD4+ T cells from PBMCs. The subset was: CD45RA+ positively selected. The chain links TRBV28 to TRBJ1-1, with D unclear. The TCR sequence derives from a man between 18 and 29 years old in good health. Some clones in this sample may be carry-over from other donors' samples. The CDR3 sequence: CASSSGGSENTEAFF. DNA for the CDR3: TGTGCCAGCAGCTCGGGCGGTTCGGAGAACACTGAAGCTTTCTTT. The variable domain in full, with the rest retrieved from reference TRBV28 and TRBJ1-1, is DVKVTQSSRYLVKRTGEKVFLECVQDMDHENMFWYRQDPGLGLRLIYFSYDVKMKEKGDIPEGYSVSREKKERFSLILESASTNQTSMYLCASSSGGSENTEAFFGQGTRLTVV.